The 21 T cell receptor beta chains in this list originate from one sample, sequenced in a study of Ad26.COV2.S vaccination and SARS-CoV-2 variants. Sequenced by immunoSEQ multiplex PCR; TCRdb stores in-frame clones only, minus some. The sample contains fewer than 400,000 clones, about nine tenths of which appear only once. Treatment defined: around 19 received Ad26.COV2.S at low or high dose, single or two shots; roughly five received placebo; per-sample allocation not given. It was on day 63 after the first vaccine or placebo injection that samples were taken. This sample comprised peripheral blood, obtained in a trial of Ad26.COV2.S vaccine versus placebo. Receptors originate from a person between 18 and 65 years old who received the Ad26.COV2.S COVID-19 vaccine or a placebo.

V usage is TRBV6-1 and J usage is TRBJ1-3; unclear D gene. CDR1 MNHNS and CDR2 SASEGT come from the germline V gene. This CDR3 has 14 residues. V gave up 3 bases and J gave up 0 bases, with 6 bases separating them. As DNA, the CDR3 is TGTGCCAGCAGTGACGTAGTCTCTGGAAACACCATATATTTT. Encoded protein: CASSDVVSGNTIYF.

The gene calls are TRBV5-1 and TRBJ1-1; 7 nucleotides match TRBD1. V shed 4 bases and J 1 base; nucleotides not matched to a gene: 7. From germline, CDR1 is SGHRS and CDR2 YFSETQ. The CDR3 is 15 amino acids. In DNA, the CDR3 is TGCGCCAGCAGCACGACAGGGCCGAAGAACACTGAAGCTTTCTTT. Its protein product is CASSTTGPKNTEAFF.

Written as DNA, the CDR3 is TGTGCCAGCAGCTCGGTCATCCGGGACGACAACTATGGCTACACCTTC. Translating it yields CASSSVIRDDNYGYTF. V and J are TRBV7-8 and TRBJ1-2; TRBD1 is a possible D gene (5 bases). Germline loops: CDR1 SGHVS, CDR2 FQNEAQ. CDR3 length equals 16 residues. The ends were cut back, 4 bases at V and 2 bases at J, with 17 bases in the middle.

The V gene is TRBV25-1, the J gene TRBJ2-7; a weak D match, TRBD2 (5 bases). This CDR3 contains 15 residues. CDR1 is MGHDK and CDR2 is SYGVNS in the germline V gene. V was pared by 1 base and J by 1 base, with 11 bases between. The CDR3 region is CASSELTGESYEQYF. In DNA form, the CDR3 reads TGTGCCAGCAGTGAATTAACCGGGGAATCCTACGAGCAGTACTTC.

The gene calls are TRBV6-6 and TRBJ2-7, with D hard to call. Trimming shortened V by 6 bases and J by 6 bases, and 24 bases separated the two germline ends. Germline-derived CDR1 and CDR2 are MNHNY and SVGAGI (reference sequence). The CDR3 is made up of 16 amino acids. CDR3 protein: CASSSNYLDPGFEQYF. CDR3 bases: TGTGCCAGCAGCAGTAATTATTTGGACCCCGGGTTCGAGCAGTACTTC.

This sequence joins TRBV10-3 and TRBJ1-1; maybe TRBD1 (5 bases). CDR3 length equals 14 residues. Trimming shortened V by 4 bases and J by 4 bases, and 13 bases separated the two germline ends. Germline V gene lookup returns CDR1 ENHRY and CDR2 SYGVKD. CDR3 coding DNA: TGTGCCATCAGTGGGGGGATGGGGAGCACTGAAGCTTTCTTT. Protein sequence: CAISGGMGSTEAFF.

The chain links TRBV5-1 to TRBJ2-5; TRBD1 or TRBD2 may be the D gene (5 bases each). Germline-derived CDR1 and CDR2 are SGHRS and YFSETQ. V was shortened by 0 bases and J by 1 base, with 7 bases between the two germline ends. The CDR3 runs to 14 residues. CDR3 nucleotides: TGCGCCAGCAGCTTGGCCGGGGCCCAAGAGACCCAGTACTTC. It is translated as CASSLAGAQETQYF.

The V call is TRBV3-1 (or the pseudogene TRBV3-2), the J call TRBJ2-7; no reliable D call. The CDR3 has 12 residues. Deletions cut 2 bases from V and 4 bases from J, with 6 bases between. Germline CDR1 reads LGHDT; CDR2 reads YNNKEL (reference sequence). CDR3 protein: CASSQYRYEQYF. CDR3 nucleotides: TGTGCCAGCAGCCAATATCGGTACGAGCAGTACTTC.

V gene TRBV20-1 combines with J gene TRBJ2-5; D unclear. V was shortened by 7 bases and J by 5 bases, with 11 bases between the two germline ends. Germline CDR1 is DFQATT and CDR2 is SNEGSKA (reference sequence). The length of the CDR3 is 11 residues. The CDR3 protein is CSGNTRETQYF. The CDR3 coding sequence is TGCAGTGGTAACACCAGGGAGACCCAGTACTTC.

The chain couples TRBV27 to TRBJ1-1; tentative D call: TRBD1 (6 bases). CDR3 length: 16 residues. In germline, CDR1 is MNHEY, CDR2 SMNVEV (reference sequence). Trimming took 1 base from V and 3 from J, leaving 15 bases between them. The CDR3 region has the DNA TGTGCCAGCAGTTTATTGTCTCCAGGGGACGACACTGAAGCTTTCTTT. Translated: CASSLLSPGDDTEAFF.

The chain employs TRBV7-2 and TRBJ1-1, with 7 bases matching TRBD1. Germline V gene data show CDR1 as SGHTA and CDR2 as FQGNSA. The CDR3 has 16 residues. J gave up 6 bases and V 4 bases, and 14 bases lay outside the gene matches. The chain's CDR3 is CASSSWVRQGWAEAFF. The DNA for the CDR3 is TGTGCCAGCAGCTCCTGGGTTCGACAGGGATGGGCTGAAGCTTTCTTT.

The V call is TRBV6-6, the J call TRBJ1-6, with D possibly matching TRBD1 (6 bases). Germline loops: CDR1 MNHNY, CDR2 SVGAGI (reference sequence). The CDR3 covers 12 residues. The V and J ends lost 7 bases and 7 bases respectively, with 8 bases between them. Here the CDR3 reads CASTGQNSPLHF. CDR3 DNA sequence: TGTGCCAGCACCGGACAGAATTCACCCCTCCACTTT.

The chain has TRBV27 and TRBJ1-6, with TRBD1 matching 9 bases. Trimming cost V 5 bases and J 9 bases; bases outside gene matches: 11. Germline CDR1 and CDR2: MNHEY and SMNVEV (reference sequence). The CDR3 is 16 residues long. As DNA, the CDR3 is TGTGCCAGCAGTCCCCTCCGGACAGGGGTTCGTTCACCCCTCCACTTT. Amino acid sequence: CASSPLRTGVRSPLHF.

V is TRBV14 and J is TRBJ1-6, with no clear D. The CDR3 covers 13 residues. The V end lost 1 base, the J end lost 12 bases, and 10 bases lay between the germline ends. The germline gives CDR1 SGHDN, CDR2 FVKESK. The CDR3 sequence: CASSQVPGIPLHF. The DNA for the CDR3 is TGTGCCAGCAGCCAAGTTCCGGGCATACCCCTCCACTTT. The full variable domain, completed using reference TRBV14 and TRBJ1-6, is EAGVTQFPSHSVIEKGQTVTLRCDPISGHDNLYWYRRVMGKEIKFLLHFVKESKQDESGMPNNRFLAERTGGTYSTLKVQPAELEDSGVYFCASSQVPGIPLHFGNGTRLTVT.

As to this clone: The sample has other DNA sequences that encode this CDR3 too. The V and J genes are TRBV18 and TRBJ2-3, with TRBD2 matching over 10 bases. Germline V CDR1 and CDR2: KGHSH, LQKENI. CDR3 length: 15 amino acids. V lost 3 bases and J lost 1; bases outside the gene matches: 1. The CDR3 DNA reads TGTGCCAGCTCACCCCTAGCGGGGGGCACAGATACGCAGTATTTT. It yields the protein CASSPLAGGTDTQYF.

The chain is built from TRBV4-3 and TRBJ2-3; weak D call: TRBD2 (6 bases). Deletions cut 3 bases from V and 8 bases from J, with 18 bases between. This CDR3 spans 15 amino acids. Germline assignment: CDR1 LGHNA and CDR2 YSLEER. CDR3 loop: CASSQGGDPRSTQYF. Written as DNA, the CDR3 is TGCGCCAGCAGCCAGGGCGGGGACCCGAGGAGTACGCAGTATTTT.

With respect to this clone: Relative to the germline gene, one junction end is altered; a read error may explain this. The V gene is TRBV11-2, the J gene TRBJ2-1; the match to TRBD2 covers 7 bases. Germline CDR1 and CDR2: SGHAT and FQNNGV. The CDR3 consists of 14 residues. DNA of the CDR3: TGTGCCAGCAGCTCGCCCGGGGACTACAATAAGCAGTTCTTC. Translation: CASSSPGDYNKQFF.

This sequence joins TRBV11-2 and TRBJ1-2, with TRBD1 identical over 7 bases. Germline assignment: CDR1 SGHAT and CDR2 FQNNGV. CDR3 size: 13 residues. Germline trimming cut 6 bases from V and 7 bases from J; bases unmatched to any gene: 8. The chain's CDR3 is CASRNDRAAGYTF. The CDR3 DNA is TGTGCCAGCAGAAACGACAGGGCGGCTGGCTACACCTTC.

This clone was seen only a few times. The chain couples TRBV27 to TRBJ1-5; 10 nucleotides agree with TRBD1. The germline V gene encodes CDR1 MNHEY and CDR2 SMNVEV (reference sequence). The CDR3 totals 14 residues. V was clipped by 5 bases and J by 4 bases; unmatched bases: 2. Written as DNA, the CDR3 is TGTGCCAGCAGTCCGGGACAGGGGAATCAGCCCCAGCATTTT. Protein: CASSPGQGNQPQHF.

This clone has just one count. The chain employs TRBV7-6 and TRBJ1-3; TRBD1 aligns across 7 bases. V gave up 0 bases and J gave up 2 bases; unmatched junction bases: 10. The CDR3 consists of 18 residues. The germline V gene has CDR1 SGHVS and CDR2 FNYEAQ. The CDR3 sequence: CASSLAGGTVSPGNTIYF. CDR3 DNA sequence: TGTGCCAGCAGCTTAGCCGGAGGGACAGTTTCACCTGGAAACACCATATATTTT.

V usage is TRBV27 and J usage is TRBJ1-6; 7 bases agree with TRBD1. The CDR3 extends over 14 amino acids. Unmatched junction bases numbered 3, after V lost 7 bases and J lost 3 bases. Germline loops: CDR1 MNHEY, CDR2 SMNVEV (reference sequence). DNA of the CDR3: TGTGCCAGCAAACAGGGGAACTATAATTCACCCCTCCACTTT. It yields the protein CASKQGNYNSPLHF.